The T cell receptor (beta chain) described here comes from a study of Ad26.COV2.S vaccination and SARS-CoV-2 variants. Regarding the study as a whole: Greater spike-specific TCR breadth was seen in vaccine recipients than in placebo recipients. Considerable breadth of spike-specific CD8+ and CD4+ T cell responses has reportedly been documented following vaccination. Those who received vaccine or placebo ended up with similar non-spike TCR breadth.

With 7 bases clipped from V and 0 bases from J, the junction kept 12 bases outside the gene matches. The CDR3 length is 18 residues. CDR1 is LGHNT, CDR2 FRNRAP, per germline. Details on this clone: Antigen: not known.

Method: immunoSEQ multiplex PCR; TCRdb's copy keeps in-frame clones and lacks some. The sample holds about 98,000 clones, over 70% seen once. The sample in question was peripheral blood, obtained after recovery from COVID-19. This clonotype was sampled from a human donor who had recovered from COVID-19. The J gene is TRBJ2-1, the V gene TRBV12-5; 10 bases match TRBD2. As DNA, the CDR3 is TGTGCTAGTGTCTTAGCGGGGGGCTCCTTGAGCTCCTACAATGAGCAGTTCTTC. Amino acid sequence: CASVLAGGSLSSYNEQFF.